The 4 T cell receptor beta chains listed next were all sequenced from one sample in a study of blood T cells in healthy people across ages. A second PCR of about 6 to 11 cycles used a sample-barcoded 5' primer and a J-beta primer mix. In TCRdb, the 5' RACE reads were re-called with MiXCR into one record per CDR3 protein. The table includes some 550,000 distinct CDR3 sequences, around half detected once. Source material: blood. Every receptor here comes from a man at least 80 years old in good health.

This chain connects TRBV14 to TRBJ1-5; D unclear. With 3 bases removed from V and 4 bases from J, the gap between germline ends came to 4 bases. The germline CDR1 and CDR2 sequences are SGHDN and FVKESK. CDR3 length: 12 amino acids. CDR3 sequence reads: CASSHENQPQHF. The CDR3 DNA reads TGTGCCAGCAGCCATGAAAATCAGCCCCAGCATTTT.

This chain connects TRBV6-6 to TRBJ1-1, with D perhaps TRBD1 (6 bases). Trimming removed 6 bases from V and 5 bases from J, with 19 bases in between. The length of the CDR3 is 15 residues. CDR1 MNHNY and CDR2 SVGAGI come from the germline V gene (reference sequence). The CDR3 loop is CASRSLSAGETEAFF. DNA of the CDR3: TGTGCCAGCAGGAGTTTGTCGGCAGGGGAGACTGAAGCTTTCTTT.

The V gene is TRBV12-3 or TRBV12-4, the J gene TRBJ1-1; D unclear. V was pared by 6 bases and J by 3 bases, with 17 bases between. The CDR3 has 15 residues. The CDR3 region has the DNA TGTGCCAGCAGCACCCCCCGGGGTGGGGACACTGAAGCTTTCTTT. This translates into CASSTPRGGDTEAFF.

The CDR3 region has the DNA TGTGCCAGCAGCCCGTCCCTAAATCAGCCCCAGCATTTT. This translates into CASSPSLNQPQHF. The chain carries TRBV11-2 and TRBJ1-5; D not resolved. CDR1 SGHAT and CDR2 FQNNGV come from the germline V gene. Trimming took 5 bases from V and 4 from J, leaving 9 bases between them. This CDR3 has 13 residues.